This TCR beta chain was identified in a study of T cell repertoires in cytomegalovirus infection. Study at large: Use of recently identified HLA-C-restricted and well-studied HLA-B-restricted CMV epitopes was part of the study. Evidence of both CMV infection and a matching HLA type came from public TCR beta signatures.

Worth noting for this clonotype: The antigen remains undetermined.

Per germline, CDR1 MNHNS and CDR2 SASEGT. This CDR3 has 14 residues. Trimming cost V 5 bases and J 2 bases; bases outside gene matches: 6. In TCRdb, the reads were re-called with MiXCR into one record per CDR3 protein. The sample gives approximately 49,000 distinct CDR3 sequences, 20% to 25% of which show up once; roughly 29% is in the top ten. Study observations and caveats: Predominance within the ex vivo response was attributable to HLA-C-restricted CMV-specific TCR beta clonotypes. Cumulative frequency of public TCR beta families picked out carriers of CMV plus the relevant HLA.

The chain is built from TRBV6-1 and TRBJ2-7; 7 bases match TRBD1. Specimen: CD8+ T cells from cultured PBMCs, collected from culture after CMV antigen stimulation. This receptor was obtained from a human donor in good health (CMV status not recorded). Some clones in this sample may be carry-over from other donors' samples. The CDR3 DNA sequence: TGTGCCAGCAGTCAAACGGGACAGACCTACGAGCAGTACTTC. Protein sequence: CASSQTGQTYEQYF.